The 4 T cell receptor beta chains given below trace back to one sample, sequenced in a study of blood T cell repertoires in COVID-19. Only in-frame clones appear in the TCRdb table, and some are missing; sequencing was by immunoSEQ multiplex PCR. Of fewer than 400,000 clones detected, around 90% appear once; the ten largest clones hold approximately 2.9%. The specimen sequenced was peripheral blood. The receptors were gathered from a human donor in a cohort sampled during active COVID-19.

J is TRBJ2-7 and V is TRBV3-1 (or the pseudogene TRBV3-2); possible D gene TRBD1, 5 bases. The CDR3 contains 14 residues. Trimming took off 3 bases at V and 0 bases at J, with 9 bases between the two ends. Germline V lookup: CDR1 LGHDT, CDR2 YNNKEL (reference sequence). CDR3 amino acids: CASSHGASSYEQYF. CDR3 nucleotides: TGTGCCAGCAGCCATGGGGCCAGCTCCTACGAGCAGTACTTC.

V gene TRBV11-3 combines with J gene TRBJ2-3, with a possible D match to TRBD2 (5 bases). The CDR3 extends over 15 amino acids. The germline V and J ends were trimmed by 8 bases and 0 bases, with 15 bases remaining between them. From germline, CDR1 is SGHNT and CDR2 YENEEA. CDR3: CASAAGTYSTDTQYF. The CDR3 region has the DNA TGTGCCAGCGCGGCGGGCACCTATAGCACAGATACGCAGTATTTT.

The genes are TRBV28 and TRBJ2-4, with D tentatively TRBD1 (6 bases). Germline lookup yields CDR1 MDHEN and CDR2 SYDVKM. CDR3 length: 15 residues. V shed 4 bases and J shed 1 base, with 11 bases lying between them. The CDR3 nucleotides read TGTGCCAGCAGTTCCCAAACAGGGGCCAAAAACATTCAGTACTTC. This translates into CASSSQTGAKNIQYF.

The chain employs TRBV18 and TRBJ2-7; 12 bases map to TRBD2. Germline assignment: CDR1 KGHSH and CDR2 LQKENI. CDR3 length equals 15 residues. V shed 4 bases and J 2 bases; nucleotides not matched to a gene: 3. CDR3 amino acids: CASSRTSGVPYEQYF. In nucleotides, the CDR3 is TGTGCCAGCTCACGGACTAGCGGGGTACCCTACGAGCAGTACTTC.